This paragraph covers one T cell receptor (beta chain) sequence. Antigen: not known. This sample is part of a study of immune cell composition in non-small cell lung cancer. The germline V gene encodes CDR1 SGHRS and CDR2 YFSETQ. Trimming removed 5 bases from V and 0 bases from J, with 9 bases in between. The length of the CDR3 is 13 residues. Points from the study as a whole: Lung adenocarcinomas had lower top 10 clone scores and clonality than squamous tumours. Smoking pack-years did not significantly correlate with tumour TCR-beta clonality.

Generated by immunoSEQ multiplex PCR, the TCRdb table keeps only in-frame clones and is missing some. Among approximately 3,400 clones listed, roughly 80% were seen once. This receptor was identified in a human donor with non-small cell lung cancer. The sequenced sample was lung tumor tissue. V usage is TRBV5-1 and J usage is TRBJ2-7; no reliable D call. CDR3 residues: CASRLITSYEQYF. In nucleotides, the CDR3 is TGCGCCAGCAGACTAATTACCTCCTACGAGCAGTACTTC.